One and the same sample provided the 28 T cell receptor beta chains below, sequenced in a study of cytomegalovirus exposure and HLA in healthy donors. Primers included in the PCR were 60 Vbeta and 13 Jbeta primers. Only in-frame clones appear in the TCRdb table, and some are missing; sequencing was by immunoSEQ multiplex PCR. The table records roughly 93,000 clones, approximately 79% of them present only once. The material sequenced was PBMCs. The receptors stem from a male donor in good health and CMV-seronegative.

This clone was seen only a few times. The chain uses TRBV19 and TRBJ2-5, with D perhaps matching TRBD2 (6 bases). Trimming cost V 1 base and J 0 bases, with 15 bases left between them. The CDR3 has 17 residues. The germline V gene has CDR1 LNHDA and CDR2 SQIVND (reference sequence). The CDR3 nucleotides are TGTGCCAGTAGTATAGGACGGGGGTCACAGTACCAAGAGACCCAGTACTTC. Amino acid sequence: CASSIGRGSQYQETQYF.

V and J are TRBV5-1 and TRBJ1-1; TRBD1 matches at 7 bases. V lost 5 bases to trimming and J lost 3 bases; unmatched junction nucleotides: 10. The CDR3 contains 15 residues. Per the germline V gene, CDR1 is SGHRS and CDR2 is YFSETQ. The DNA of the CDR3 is TGCGCCAGCAGGGAAACCGGGACAGCTTACACTGAAGCTTTCTTT. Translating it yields CASRETGTAYTEAFF.

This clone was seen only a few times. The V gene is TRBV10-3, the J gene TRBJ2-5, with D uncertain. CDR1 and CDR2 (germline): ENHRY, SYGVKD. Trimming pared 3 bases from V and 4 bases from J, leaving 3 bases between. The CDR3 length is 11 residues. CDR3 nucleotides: TGTGCCATCAGTGACAGAGAGACCCAGTACTTC. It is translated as CAISDRETQYF.

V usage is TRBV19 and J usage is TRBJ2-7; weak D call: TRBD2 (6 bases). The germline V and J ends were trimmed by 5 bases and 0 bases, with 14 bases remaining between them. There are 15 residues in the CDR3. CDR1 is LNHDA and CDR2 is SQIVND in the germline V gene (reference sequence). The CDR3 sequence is CASSGGNSLSYEQYF. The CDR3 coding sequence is TGTGCCAGTAGTGGGGGGAACAGCCTCTCCTACGAGCAGTACTTC.

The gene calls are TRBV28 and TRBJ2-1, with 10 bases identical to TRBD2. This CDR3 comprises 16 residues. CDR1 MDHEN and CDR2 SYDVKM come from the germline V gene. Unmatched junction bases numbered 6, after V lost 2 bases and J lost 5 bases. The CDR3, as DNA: TGTGCCAGCAGTTTACAACTAGCGGGATTTAACAATGAGCAGTTCTTC. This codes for CASSLQLAGFNNEQFF.

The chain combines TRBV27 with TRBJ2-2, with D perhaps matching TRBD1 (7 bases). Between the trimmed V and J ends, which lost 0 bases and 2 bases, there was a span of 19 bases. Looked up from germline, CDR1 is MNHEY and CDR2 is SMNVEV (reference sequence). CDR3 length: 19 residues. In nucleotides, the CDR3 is TGTGCCAGCAGTTTATCGAGAGGAGGCGGGACAGTCAACACCGGGGAGCTGTTTTTT. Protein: CASSLSRGGGTVNTGELFF.

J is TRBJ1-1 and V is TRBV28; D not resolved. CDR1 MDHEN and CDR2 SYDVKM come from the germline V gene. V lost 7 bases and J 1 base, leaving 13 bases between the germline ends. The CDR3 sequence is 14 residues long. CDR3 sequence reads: CASIEGTQNTEAFF. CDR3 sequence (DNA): TGTGCCAGCATCGAGGGAACTCAGAACACTGAAGCTTTCTTT.

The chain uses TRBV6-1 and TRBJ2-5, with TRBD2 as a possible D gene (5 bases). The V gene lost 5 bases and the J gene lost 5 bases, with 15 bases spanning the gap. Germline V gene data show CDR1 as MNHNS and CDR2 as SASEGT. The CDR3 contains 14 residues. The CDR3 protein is CASSSLEGGETQYF. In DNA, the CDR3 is TGTGCCAGCAGTTCCTTAGAGGGTGGGGAGACCCAGTACTTC.

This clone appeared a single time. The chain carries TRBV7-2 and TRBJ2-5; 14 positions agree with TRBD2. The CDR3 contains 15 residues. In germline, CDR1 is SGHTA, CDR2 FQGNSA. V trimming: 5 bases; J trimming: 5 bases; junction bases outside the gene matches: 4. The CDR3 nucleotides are TGTGCCAGCAGCACGGGACTAGCGGGAGTGGAGACCCAGTACTTC. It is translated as CASSTGLAGVETQYF.

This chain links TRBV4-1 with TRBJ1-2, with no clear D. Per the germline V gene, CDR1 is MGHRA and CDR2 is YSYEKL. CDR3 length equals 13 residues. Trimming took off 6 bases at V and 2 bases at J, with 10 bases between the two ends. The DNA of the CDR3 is TGCGCCAGCAGAGAATCGGAGAACTATGGCTACACCTTC. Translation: CASRESENYGYTF.

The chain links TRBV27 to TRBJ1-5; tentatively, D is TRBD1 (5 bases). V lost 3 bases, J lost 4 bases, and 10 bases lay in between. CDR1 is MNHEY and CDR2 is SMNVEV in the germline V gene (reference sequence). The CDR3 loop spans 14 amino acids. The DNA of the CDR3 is TGTGCCAGCAGTTTTTCTCCAGGGAATCAGCCCCAGCATTTT. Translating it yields CASSFSPGNQPQHF.

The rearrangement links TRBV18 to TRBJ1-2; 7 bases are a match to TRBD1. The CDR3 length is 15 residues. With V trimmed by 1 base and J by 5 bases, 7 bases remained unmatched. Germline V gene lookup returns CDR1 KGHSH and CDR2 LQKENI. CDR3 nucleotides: TGTGCCAGCTCACCACTACAGGGGAGTCTATATGGCTACACCTTC. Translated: CASSPLQGSLYGYTF. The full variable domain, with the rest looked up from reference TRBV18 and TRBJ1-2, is NAGVMQNPRHLVRRRGQEARLRCSPMKGHSHVYWYRQLPEEGLKFMVYLQKENIIDESGMPKERFSAEFPKEGPSILRIQQVVRGDSAAYFCASSPLQGSLYGYTFGSGTRLTVV.

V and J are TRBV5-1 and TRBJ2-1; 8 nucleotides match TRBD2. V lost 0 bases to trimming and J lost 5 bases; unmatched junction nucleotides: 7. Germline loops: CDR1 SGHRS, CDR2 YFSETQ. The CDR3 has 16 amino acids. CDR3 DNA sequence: TGCGCCAGCAGCTTGGAGGCGTCTAGCGGGCACAATGAGCAGTTCTTC. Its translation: CASSLEASSGHNEQFF.

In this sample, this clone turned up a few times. The CDR3 DNA is TGTGCCAGCAGTTTAGCCGGTAGCGGCCACCAAGAGACCCAGTACTTC. Residues: CASSLAGSGHQETQYF. J is TRBJ2-5 and V is TRBV27; TRBD2 might be the D (6 bases). CDR3 length: 16 residues. CDR1 is MNHEY, CDR2 SMNVEV, per germline (reference sequence). V was shortened by 2 bases and J by 0 bases, with 13 bases between the two germline ends.

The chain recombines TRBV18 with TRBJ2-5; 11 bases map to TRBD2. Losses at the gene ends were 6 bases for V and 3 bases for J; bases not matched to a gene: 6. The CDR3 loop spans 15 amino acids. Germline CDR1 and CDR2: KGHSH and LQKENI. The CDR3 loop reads CASSFDSGREETQYF. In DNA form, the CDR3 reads TGTGCCAGCTCCTTCGATAGCGGGAGGGAAGAGACCCAGTACTTC.

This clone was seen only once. In DNA form, the CDR3 reads TGTGCCAGTAGTAGACCCCCCGGGAATCTTCGGAATGAGCAGTTCTTC. Translation: CASSRPPGNLRNEQFF. This chain links TRBV19 with TRBJ2-1; tentatively, D is TRBD2 (5 bases). Germline assignment: CDR1 LNHDA and CDR2 SQIVND (reference sequence). V gave up 4 bases and J gave up 7 bases, with 20 bases separating them. This CDR3 has 16 amino acids.

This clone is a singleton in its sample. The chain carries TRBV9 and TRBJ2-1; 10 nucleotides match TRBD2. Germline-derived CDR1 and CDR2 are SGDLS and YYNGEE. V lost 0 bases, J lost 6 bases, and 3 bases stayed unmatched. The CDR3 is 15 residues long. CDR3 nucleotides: TGTGCCAGCAGCGTAGTAGCGGGAGGTCCCAATGAGCAGTTCTTC. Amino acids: CASSVVAGGPNEQFF. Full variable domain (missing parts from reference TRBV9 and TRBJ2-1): DSGVTQTPKHLITATGQRVTLRCSPRSGDLSVYWYQQSLDQGLQFLIQYYNGEERAKGNILERFSAQQFPDLHSELNLSSLELGDSALYFCASSVVAGGPNEQFFGPGTRLTVL.

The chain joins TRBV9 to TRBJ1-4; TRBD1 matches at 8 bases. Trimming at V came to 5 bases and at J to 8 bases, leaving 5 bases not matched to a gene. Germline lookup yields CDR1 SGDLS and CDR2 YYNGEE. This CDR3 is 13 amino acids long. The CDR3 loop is CASSTGQGEKLFF. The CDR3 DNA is TGTGCCAGCAGTACCGGACAGGGCGAAAAACTGTTTTTT.

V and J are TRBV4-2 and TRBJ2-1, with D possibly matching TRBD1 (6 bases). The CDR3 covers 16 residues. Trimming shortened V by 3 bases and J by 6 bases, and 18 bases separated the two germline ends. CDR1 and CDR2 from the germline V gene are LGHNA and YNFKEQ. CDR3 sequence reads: CASSHVRDKTSNEQFF. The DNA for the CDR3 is TGTGCCAGCAGCCATGTCCGGGACAAGACTTCCAATGAGCAGTTCTTC.

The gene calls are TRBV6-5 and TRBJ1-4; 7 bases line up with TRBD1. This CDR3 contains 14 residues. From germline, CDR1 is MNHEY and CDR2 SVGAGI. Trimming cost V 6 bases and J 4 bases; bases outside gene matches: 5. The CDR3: CASREGAGNEKLFF. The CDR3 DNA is TGTGCCAGCAGGGAGGGGGCCGGTAATGAAAAACTGTTTTTT.

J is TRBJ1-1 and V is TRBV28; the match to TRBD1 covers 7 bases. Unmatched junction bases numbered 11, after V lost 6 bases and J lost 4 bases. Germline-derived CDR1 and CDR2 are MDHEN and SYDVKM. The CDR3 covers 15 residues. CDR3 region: CASSPRQGRATEAFF. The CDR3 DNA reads TGTGCCAGCAGCCCAAGACAGGGTAGGGCCACTGAAGCTTTCTTT. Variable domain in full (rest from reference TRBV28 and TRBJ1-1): DVKVTQSSRYLVKRTGEKVFLECVQDMDHENMFWYRQDPGLGLRLIYFSYDVKMKEKGDIPEGYSVSREKKERFSLILESASTNQTSMYLCASSPRQGRATEAFFGQGTRLTVV.

DNA of the CDR3: TGTGCCAGTAGTATTTTTGGGGGCGGTCAGCCCCAGCATTTT. It translates to CASSIFGGGQPQHF. The chain recombines TRBV19 with TRBJ1-5; D might be TRBD1 (6 bases). The CDR3 sequence is 14 residues long. V was trimmed by 3 bases and J by 6 bases, leaving 12 bases between them. Germline CDR1 is LNHDA and CDR2 is SQIVND (reference sequence).

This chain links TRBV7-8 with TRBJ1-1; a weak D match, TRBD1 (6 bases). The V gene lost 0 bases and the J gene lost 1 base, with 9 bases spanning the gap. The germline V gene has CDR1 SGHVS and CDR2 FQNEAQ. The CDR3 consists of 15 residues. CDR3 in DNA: TGTGCCAGCAGCTTAGCGCGGACAGCGAACACTGAAGCTTTCTTT. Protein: CASSLARTANTEAFF.

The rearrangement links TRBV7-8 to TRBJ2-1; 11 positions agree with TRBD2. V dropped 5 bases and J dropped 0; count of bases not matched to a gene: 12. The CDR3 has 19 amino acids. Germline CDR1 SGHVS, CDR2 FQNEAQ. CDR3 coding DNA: TGTGCCAGCAGCGTAGGGACTAGCGGCCTCATAAGCTCCTACAATGAGCAGTTCTTC. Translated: CASSVGTSGLISSYNEQFF.

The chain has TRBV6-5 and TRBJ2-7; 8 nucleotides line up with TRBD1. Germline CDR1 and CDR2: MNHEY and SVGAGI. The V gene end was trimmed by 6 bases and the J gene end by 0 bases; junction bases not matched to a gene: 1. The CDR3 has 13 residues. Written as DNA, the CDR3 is TGTGCCAGCAGGACAGGGGCCTCCTACGAGCAGTACTTC. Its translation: CASRTGASYEQYF.

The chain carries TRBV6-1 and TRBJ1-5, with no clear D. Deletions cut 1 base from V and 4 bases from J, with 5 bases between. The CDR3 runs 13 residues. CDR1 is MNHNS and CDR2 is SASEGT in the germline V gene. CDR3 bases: TGTGCCAGCAGTGAAGGCAGGAATCAGCCCCAGCATTTT. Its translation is CASSEGRNQPQHF.

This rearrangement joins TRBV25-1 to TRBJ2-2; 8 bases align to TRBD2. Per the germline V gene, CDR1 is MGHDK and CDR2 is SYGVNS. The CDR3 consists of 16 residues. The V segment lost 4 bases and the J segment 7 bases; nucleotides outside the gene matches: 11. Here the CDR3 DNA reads TGTGCCAGCAGTGGAGCTAACGGGAGGGCCTACGGGGAGCTGTTTTTT. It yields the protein CASSGANGRAYGELFF.

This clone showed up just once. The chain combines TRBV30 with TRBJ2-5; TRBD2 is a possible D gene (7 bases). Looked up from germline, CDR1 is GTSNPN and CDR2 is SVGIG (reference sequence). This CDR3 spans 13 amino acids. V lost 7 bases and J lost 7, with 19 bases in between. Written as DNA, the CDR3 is TGTGCCTTAGACTCTACAGGGAGGGCGACCCAGTACTTC. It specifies CALDSTGRATQYF.